Shown below are 14 T cell receptor beta chains from a single sample sequenced in a study of T cells in localized non-small cell lung cancer. Assay: immunoSEQ multiplex PCR; the TCRdb copy retains only in-frame clones and omits some. This sample yields 100,000 to 150,000 clones, of which around 89% are seen a single time; 1.7% belongs to the top ten. The sample was peripheral blood, taken before any cancer treatment. The receptors originated from a female donor over 55 with stage I lung adenocarcinoma.

The rearrangement links TRBV5-1 to TRBJ2-1; 7 bases are shared with TRBD2. The CDR3 runs to 15 residues. J was trimmed by 5 bases and V by 4 bases; bases with no gene match: 9. CDR1 and CDR2 (germline): SGHRS, YFSETQ. CDR3: CASSLPRDYHNEQFF. The CDR3 coding sequence is TGCGCCAGCAGCCTCCCCCGGGACTACCACAATGAGCAGTTCTTC.

J is TRBJ1-4 and V is TRBV19; D unresolved. CDR3 length: 13 residues. Per germline, CDR1 LNHDA and CDR2 SQIVND (reference sequence). The V end lost 5 bases, the J end lost 8 bases, and 12 bases lay between the germline ends. DNA for the CDR3: TGTGCCAGTAGTGTGGGCAGTTGGGAAAAACTGTTTTTT. Translating gives CASSVGSWEKLFF.

The rearrangement joins TRBV5-6 to TRBJ2-5; 11 bases line up with TRBD2. The germline V gene encodes CDR1 SGHDT and CDR2 YYEEEE. This CDR3 contains 16 residues. V dropped 0 bases and J dropped 5; count of bases not matched to a gene: 6. The CDR3 coding sequence is TGTGCCAGCAGCTTGGCTGGGACTAGCGGACGGGAGACCCAGTACTTC. This gives the protein CASSLAGTSGRETQYF.

This chain links TRBV30 with TRBJ2-7, with D uncertain. CDR3 length: 12 residues. V was cut by 3 bases and J by 3 bases, with 9 bases left in between. Germline V CDR1 and CDR2: GTSNPN, SVGIG (reference sequence). CDR3 sequence: CAWSANIYEQYF. In DNA, the CDR3 is TGTGCCTGGAGCGCTAACATCTACGAGCAGTACTTC.

The chain recombines TRBV6-1 with TRBJ2-7; no definite D call. The germline V gene has CDR1 MNHNS and CDR2 SASEGT. The V end lost 3 bases, the J end lost 3 bases, and 6 bases lay between the germline ends. CDR3 length equals 12 residues. CDR3: CASSETGYEQYF. DNA for the CDR3: TGTGCCAGCAGTGAGACCGGCTACGAGCAGTACTTC.

CDR3 sequence reads: CATSRDLYSNQPQHF. Written as DNA, the CDR3 is TGTGCCACCAGCAGAGACCTTTATAGCAATCAGCCCCAGCATTTT. The rearrangement uses TRBV15 and TRBJ1-5, with D uncertain. CDR1 LNHNV and CDR2 YYDKDF come from the germline V gene (reference sequence). V was pared by 0 bases and J by 0 bases, with 6 bases between. The CDR3 has 15 amino acids.

This clone was recorded once. The chain is built from TRBV27 and TRBJ2-7; D assignment may be TRBD1 or TRBD2 (5 bases each). The V gene lost 6 bases and the J gene lost 2 bases, with 20 bases spanning the gap. Germline loops: CDR1 MNHEY, CDR2 SMNVEV (reference sequence). The CDR3 spans 16 residues. CDR3 DNA: TGTGCCAGCAGCCCAAGGGCAGGGCTCGGGACCTACGAGCAGTACTTC. Protein product: CASSPRAGLGTYEQYF.

This chain uses TRBV5-6 with TRBJ1-3; D may be TRBD1 (6 bases). Germline lookup yields CDR1 SGHDT and CDR2 YYEEEE. Trimming took 0 bases from V and 4 from J, leaving 11 bases between them. The CDR3 runs 15 residues. The CDR3 protein is CASSLVGAGGNTIYF. The CDR3, as DNA: TGTGCCAGCAGCTTGGTGGGGGCAGGAGGAAACACCATATATTTT.

The chain links TRBV25-1 to TRBJ2-5, with a tentative D call TRBD2 (6 bases). The CDR3 is 15 amino acids. Trimming took off 1 base at V and 4 bases at J, with 13 bases between the two ends. CDR1 and CDR2 from the germline V gene are MGHDK and SYGVNS. DNA of the CDR3: TGTGCCAGCAGTGAATCGATGGAGGGCGGAGAGACCCAGTACTTC. Its protein product is CASSESMEGGETQYF. The whole variable domain, filled in from reference TRBV25-1 and TRBJ2-5, reads EADIYQTPRYLVIGTGKKITLECSQTMGHDKMYWYQQDPGMELHLIHYSYGVNSTEKGDLSSESTVSRIRTEHFPLTLESARPSHTSQYLCASSESMEGGETQYFGPGTRLLVL.

The rearrangement links TRBV27 to TRBJ2-2; the D is unclear. V was shortened by 4 bases and J by 1 base, with 10 bases between the two germline ends. In germline, CDR1 is MNHEY, CDR2 SMNVEV (reference sequence). CDR3 length: 15 residues. CDR3 sequence reads: CASSSQRRNTGELFF. The CDR3 DNA is TGTGCCAGCAGTTCCCAGCGAAGGAACACCGGGGAGCTGTTTTTT.

The chain couples TRBV5-1 to TRBJ2-7; 11 nucleotides align to TRBD2. This CDR3 contains 15 residues. The ends lost 4 bases at V and 0 bases at J; junction bases unmatched: 3. Germline V gene lookup returns CDR1 SGHRS and CDR2 YFSETQ. The CDR3: CASSLSGRASYEQYF. In DNA, the CDR3 is TGCGCCAGCAGCCTTAGCGGGAGGGCCTCCTACGAGCAGTACTTC.

About this clone: The junction and the germline gene differ at one end; a read error may be behind it. This chain joins TRBV6-5 and TRBJ2-1; D may be TRBD2 (7 bases). CDR1 and CDR2 (germline): MNHEY, SVGAGI. The CDR3 is made up of 11 amino acids. CDR3 nucleotide sequence: TGTGCCAGCAGCTCGGGGGGCGCCAGGATCTTC. Translation: CASSSGGARIF.

This rearrangement joins TRBV28 to TRBJ2-3, with D tentatively TRBD2 (7 bases). This CDR3 is built from 15 residues. Germline V gene sequence: CDR1 MDHEN, CDR2 SYDVKM. Trimming cost V 2 bases and J 2 bases, with 11 bases left between them. CDR3 DNA sequence: TGTGCCAGCAGTTTAACGGGGGGCAACACAGATACGCAGTATTTT. Amino acids: CASSLTGGNTDTQYF.

The CDR3 loop reads CASIAGTSGSNEQFF. As DNA, the CDR3 is TGTGCCAGCATCGCCGGGACTAGCGGGAGTAATGAGCAGTTCTTC. The chain uses TRBV28 and TRBJ2-1, with TRBD2 matching 14 bases. Per the germline V gene, CDR1 is MDHEN and CDR2 is SYDVKM. Trimming took 7 bases from V and 7 from J; bases not matched to a gene: 6. The CDR3 is made up of 15 amino acids.